What follows is one T cell receptor (beta chain) and its context. The CDR3 length is 14 residues. The V end was cut by 7 bases, the J end by 2 bases, with 12 bases between. Germline values: CDR1 MDHEN, CDR2 SYDVKM. This sample is part of a study of blood T cells in healthy people across ages. The use of a sample-barcoded 5' primer and a J-beta primer mix characterized a second PCR of about 7 to 12 cycles. In TCRdb, the 5' RACE reads were re-called with MiXCR into one record per CDR3 protein. The sample has 720,000 or so distinct CDR3 sequences, over 40% seen once. The origin of this receptor is a man aged 80 or over in good health. The specimen was blood. The chain links TRBV28 to TRBJ1-3; D is perhaps TRBD1 (5 bases). The CDR3 sequence: CASNVQGTGNTIYF. DNA for the CDR3: TGTGCCAGCAATGTGCAGGGTACTGGAAACACCATATATTTT.